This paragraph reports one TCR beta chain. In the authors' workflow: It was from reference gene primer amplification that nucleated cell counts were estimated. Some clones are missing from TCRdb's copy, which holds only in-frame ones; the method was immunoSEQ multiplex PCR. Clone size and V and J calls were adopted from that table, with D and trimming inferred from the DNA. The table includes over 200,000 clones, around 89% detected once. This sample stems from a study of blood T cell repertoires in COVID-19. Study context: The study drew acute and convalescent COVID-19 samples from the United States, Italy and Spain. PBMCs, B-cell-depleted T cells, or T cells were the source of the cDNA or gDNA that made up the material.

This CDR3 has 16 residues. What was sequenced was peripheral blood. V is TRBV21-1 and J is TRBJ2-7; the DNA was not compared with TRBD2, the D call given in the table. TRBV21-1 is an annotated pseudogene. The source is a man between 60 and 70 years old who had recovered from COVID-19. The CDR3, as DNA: TGTGCCAGCAGCAAATGCACTAGCGGGGCTGATTACGAGCAGTACTTC. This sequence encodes CASSKCTSGADYEQYF.